Listed below are T cell receptor beta chains from one sample, sequenced in a study of prognosis after radiotherapy for stage I lung cancer. TCRdb independently ran MiXCR on the multiplex PCR reads; one entry per CDR3 protein. This sample has about 22,000 distinct CDR3 sequences, with approximately 39% found just once. Sequenced material: PBMCs, taken before or after stereotactic body radiation therapy (not recorded which). These receptors originate from a donor aged 50 or older with non-small cell lung cancer. The CDR3 runs from the conserved cysteine through the conserved F or W. D genes are given only for firm matches. Size tells how often a clone was seen (once, few, many) or the class of an expanded clone, and some rows leave it out.

CDR3aa	CDR3nt	d_gene	j_gene	len	abundance	v_gene
CASSPSAAKDNEQFF	TGTGCAAGCAGCCCCTCTGCGGCGAAGGACAATGAGCAGTTCTTC	.	TRBJ2-1	15	.	TRBV11-1
CATRRSSSYNEQFF	TGTGCCACCAGACGGTCCAGCTCCTACAATGAGCAGTTCTTC	.	TRBJ2-1	14	many	TRBV19
CASSLALGGNEQFF	TGTGCCAGCAGTTTAGCGCTAGGCGGCAATGAGCAGTTCTTC	.	TRBJ2-1	14	many	TRBV12-3/TRBV12-4
CASSLAGPTYTQYF	TGTGCCAGCAGCTTGGCCGGCCCCACATATACGCAGTATTTT	.	TRBJ2-3	14	.	TRBV5-5
CASSLVGKTEAFF	TGTGCCAGCAGTTTAGTAGGGAAGACTGAAGCTTTCTTT	.	TRBJ1-1	13	many	TRBV27
CASSPRSYEQYF	TGTGCCAGCAGCCCCAGGAGCTACGAGCAGTACTTC	.	TRBJ2-7	12	.	TRBV2
CASRTPGLAGGPRSYNEQFF	TGTGCCAGCAGGACCCCGGGACTAGCGGGAGGCCCTCGCTCCTACAATGAGCAGTTCTTC	TRBD2	TRBJ2-1	20	many	TRBV2
CASSYWANQPQHF	TGTGCCAGCAGTTACTGGGCCAATCAGCCCCAGCATTTT	.	TRBJ1-5	13	many	TRBV2
CSARVWDREDNEQFF	TGCAGTGCTAGAGTATGGGACAGGGAGGACAATGAGCAGTTCTTC	TRBD1	TRBJ2-1	15	.	TRBV20-1
CASSSPSVDTQYF	TGTGCCAGCAGTTCCCCCTCGGTGGATACGCAGTATTTT	.	TRBJ2-3	13	many	TRBV28
CASSIDARVSGANVLTF	TGTGCCAGTAGTATAGATGCCCGGGTCTCTGGGGCCAACGTCCTGACTTTC	.	TRBJ2-6	17	many	TRBV19
CATSDVAGGTGELFF	TGTGCCACCAGTGATGTAGCGGGAGGCACCGGGGAGCTGTTTTTT	TRBD2	TRBJ2-2	15	.	TRBV24-1
CASSHRQGFNSSTGELFF	TGTGCCAGCAGCCACCGGCAAGGCTTTAACTCGAGCACCGGGGAGCTGTTTTTT	.	TRBJ2-2	18	.	TRBV6-1
CASRPGLAGEQYF	TGTGCCAGCAGGCCGGGACTAGCGGGCGAGCAGTACTTC	TRBD2	TRBJ2-7	13	.	TRBV28
CASSPSAGGSYGYTF	TGCGCCAGCAGCCCCTCGGCAGGGGGTTCCTATGGCTACACCTTC	TRBD1	TRBJ1-2	15	medium-sized	TRBV5-1
CASLSQGRPNTEAFF	TGTGCCAGCTTAAGCCAGGGGAGACCGAACACTGAAGCTTTCTTT	.	TRBJ1-1	15	many	TRBV28
CASSPSMRSDTQYF	TGTGCCAGTAGTCCCTCGATGCGTTCAGATACGCAGTATTTT	.	TRBJ2-3	14	many	TRBV19